The 10 T cell receptor beta chains given below trace back to one sample, sequenced in a study of blood T cell repertoires in COVID-19. Assay used: immunoSEQ multiplex PCR; TCRdb lists only in-frame clones, some missing. The sample includes more than 80,000 clones, roughly 84% of them seen just once. Sample: peripheral blood. The receptors originated from a woman of 80 years or more with COVID-19, enrolled during active disease.

The V gene is TRBV3-1 (or the pseudogene TRBV3-2), the J gene TRBJ2-5; 10 bases line up with TRBD1. CDR3 length: 13 amino acids. Per the germline V gene, CDR1 is LGHDT and CDR2 is YNNKEL (reference sequence). The V gene end was trimmed by 4 bases and the J gene end by 9 bases; junction bases not matched to a gene: 5. This CDR3 is CASSRTGGTSQYF. The CDR3 nucleotides read TGTGCCAGCAGCCGGACAGGGGGTACGTCCCAGTACTTC.

J is TRBJ2-1 and V is TRBV5-1; D is uncertain. The V and J ends lost 2 bases and 1 base respectively, with 10 bases between them. Germline V gives CDR1 SGHRS, CDR2 YFSETQ. This CDR3 has 15 residues. The CDR3 loop is CASSLQHASYNEQFF. The CDR3 DNA follows: TGCGCCAGCAGCTTACAGCATGCTTCCTACAATGAGCAGTTCTTC.

The chain employs TRBV19 and TRBJ1-5; 7 positions match TRBD1. J was trimmed by 3 bases and V by 9 bases; bases with no gene match: 8. The CDR3 is 14 amino acids. Germline loops: CDR1 LNHDA, CDR2 SQIVND (reference sequence). The CDR3 is CASRPQGLNQPQHF. The CDR3 nucleotides are TGTGCCAGCCGCCCACAGGGGCTCAATCAGCCCCAGCATTTT.

The chain couples TRBV6-5 to TRBJ1-3; no clear D gene. The CDR3 loop spans 15 amino acids. Trimming cost V 0 bases and J 0 bases, with 6 bases left between them. Germline V gene data show CDR1 as MNHEY and CDR2 as SVGAGI. DNA of the CDR3: TGTGCCAGCAGTTACTCATGGAGCTCTGGAAACACCATATATTTT. It translates to CASSYSWSSGNTIYF.

The CDR3 coding sequence is TGCGCCAGCAGCTATTCCTCTAGCGGGAGTTTAAATGAGCAGTTCTTC. Residues: CASSYSSSGSLNEQFF. The V and J genes are TRBV5-1 and TRBJ2-1; 10 bases align to TRBD2. CDR3 size: 16 residues. V was pared by 3 bases and J by 7 bases, with 10 bases of the junction left unmatched. CDR1 and CDR2 (germline): SGHRS, YFSETQ.

This clone has just one count. V and J are TRBV11-3 and TRBJ2-1; 8 bases are shared with TRBD2. The CDR3 covers 14 residues. Germline lookup yields CDR1 SGHNT and CDR2 YENEEA. Unmatched junction bases numbered 3, after V lost 4 bases and J lost 4 bases. For the CDR3, the DNA is TGTGCCAGCAGCTCGGGAGGGGGGTACAATGAGCAGTTCTTC. Its translation: CASSSGGGYNEQFF.

This chain links TRBV1 with TRBJ2-7; TRBD2, the D gene given by the table, was not confirmed from the DNA. TRBV1 is a pseudogene segment. CDR3 size: 16 residues. In nucleotides, the CDR3 is TGCACCAGCAGCCAAGGGGGCGGGAAGGTACCCTACGAGCAGTACTTC. It encodes CTSSQGGGKVPYEQYF.

The V gene is TRBV18, the J gene TRBJ2-5; D remains ambiguous. V lost 3 bases and J 5 bases, leaving 7 bases between the germline ends. Germline CDR1 KGHSH, CDR2 LQKENI. This CDR3 has 12 residues. CDR3 in amino acids: CASSPLGETQYF. The CDR3 DNA reads as TGTGCCAGCTCACCTCTCGGGGAGACCCAGTACTTC.

The rearrangement uses TRBV2 and TRBJ2-2, with 9 bases lining up with TRBD1. CDR1 and CDR2 from the germline V gene are SNHLY and FYNNEI. V dropped 10 bases and J dropped 3; count of bases not matched to a gene: 12. There are 16 residues in the CDR3. This chain's CDR3 is CAIRGGQGPDTGELFF. The CDR3 DNA reads as TGTGCCATCAGGGGGGGACAGGGTCCCGACACCGGGGAGCTGTTTTTT.

The chain has TRBV9 and TRBJ2-3, with a tentative D call TRBD2 (5 bases). Germline V gene data show CDR1 as SGDLS and CDR2 as YYNGEE. V lost 0 bases to trimming and J lost 9 bases, with 11 bases between them. The CDR3 is 13 residues long. CDR3 sequence reads: CASSVGTLGTQYF. CDR3 nucleotides: TGTGCCAGCAGCGTAGGGACTCTGGGCACGCAGTATTTT.